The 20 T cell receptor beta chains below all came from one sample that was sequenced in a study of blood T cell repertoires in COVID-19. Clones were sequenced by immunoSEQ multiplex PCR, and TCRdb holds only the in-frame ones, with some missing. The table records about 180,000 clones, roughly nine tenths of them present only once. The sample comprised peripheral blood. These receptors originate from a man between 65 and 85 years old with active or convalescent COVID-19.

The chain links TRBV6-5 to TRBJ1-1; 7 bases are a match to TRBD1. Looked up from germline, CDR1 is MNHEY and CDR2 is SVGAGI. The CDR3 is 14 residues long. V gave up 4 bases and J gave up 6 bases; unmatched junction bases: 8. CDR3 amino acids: CASSFQGGRAEAFF. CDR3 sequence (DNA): TGTGCCAGCAGTTTCCAAGGGGGCCGCGCTGAAGCTTTCTTT.

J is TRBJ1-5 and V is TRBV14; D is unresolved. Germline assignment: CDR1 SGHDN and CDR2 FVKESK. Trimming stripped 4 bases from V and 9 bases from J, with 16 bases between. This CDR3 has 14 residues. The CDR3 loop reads CASSPGGGERPQHF. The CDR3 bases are TGTGCCAGCAGCCCCGGAGGCGGGGAGAGGCCCCAGCATTTT.

The CDR3 nucleotides read TGTGCCAGCAGCGTAGTGGGCCGCCCGGGAACAGATACGCAGTATTTT. Translated: CASSVVGRPGTDTQYF. The V call is TRBV9, the J call TRBJ2-3; D is possibly TRBD2 (5 bases). V lost 0 bases to trimming and J lost 3 bases, with 14 bases between them. From germline, CDR1 is SGDLS and CDR2 YYNGEE. The CDR3 spans 16 residues.

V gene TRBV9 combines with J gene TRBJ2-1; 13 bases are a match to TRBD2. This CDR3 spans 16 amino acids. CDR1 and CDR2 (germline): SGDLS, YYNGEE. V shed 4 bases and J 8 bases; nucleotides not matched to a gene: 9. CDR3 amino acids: CASSFRTSGSIYEQFF. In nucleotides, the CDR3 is TGTGCCAGCAGCTTTAGGACTAGCGGGAGTATCTATGAGCAGTTCTTC.

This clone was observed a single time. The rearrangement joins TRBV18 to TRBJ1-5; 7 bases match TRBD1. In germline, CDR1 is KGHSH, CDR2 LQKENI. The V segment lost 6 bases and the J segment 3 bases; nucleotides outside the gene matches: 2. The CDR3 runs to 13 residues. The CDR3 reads CASSTGANQPQHF. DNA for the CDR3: TGTGCCAGCTCTACAGGGGCCAATCAGCCCCAGCATTTT.

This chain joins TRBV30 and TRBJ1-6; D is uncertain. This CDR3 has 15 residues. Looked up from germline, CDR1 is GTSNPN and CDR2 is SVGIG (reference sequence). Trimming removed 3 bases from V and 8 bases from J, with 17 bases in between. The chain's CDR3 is CAWRPGWGGYSPLHF. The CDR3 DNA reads TGTGCCTGGAGACCAGGATGGGGAGGTTATTCACCCCTCCACTTT.

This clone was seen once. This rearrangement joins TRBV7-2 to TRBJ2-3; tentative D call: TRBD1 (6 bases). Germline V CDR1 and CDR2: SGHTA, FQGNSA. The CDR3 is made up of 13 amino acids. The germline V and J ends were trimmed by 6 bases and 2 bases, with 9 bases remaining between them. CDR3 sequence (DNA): TGTGCCAGCAGGGGGGCCAACACAGATACGCAGTATTTT. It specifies CASRGANTDTQYF.

The CDR3 region is CASSSNVGLPNTEAFF. The CDR3 nucleotides read TGTGCCAGCAGTTCAAATGTGGGGCTGCCTAACACTGAAGCTTTCTTT. V usage is TRBV9 and J usage is TRBJ1-1; possibly TRBD1 for D (5 bases). Germline loops: CDR1 SGDLS, CDR2 YYNGEE. Trimming took 5 bases from V and 2 from J, leaving 19 bases between them. CDR3 length equals 16 residues.

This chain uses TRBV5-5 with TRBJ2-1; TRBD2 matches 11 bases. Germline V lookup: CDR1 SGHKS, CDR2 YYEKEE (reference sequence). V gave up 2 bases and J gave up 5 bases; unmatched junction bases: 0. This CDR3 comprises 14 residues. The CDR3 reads CASSFSGGDNEQFF. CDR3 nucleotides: TGTGCCAGCAGCTTTAGCGGGGGGGACAATGAGCAGTTCTTC.

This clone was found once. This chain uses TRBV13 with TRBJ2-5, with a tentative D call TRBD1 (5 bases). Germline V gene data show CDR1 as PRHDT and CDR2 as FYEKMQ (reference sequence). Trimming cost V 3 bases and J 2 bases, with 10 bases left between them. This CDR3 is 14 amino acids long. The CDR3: CASSFRVQQETQYF. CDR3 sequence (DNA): TGTGCCAGCAGCTTCAGGGTGCAGCAAGAGACCCAGTACTTC.

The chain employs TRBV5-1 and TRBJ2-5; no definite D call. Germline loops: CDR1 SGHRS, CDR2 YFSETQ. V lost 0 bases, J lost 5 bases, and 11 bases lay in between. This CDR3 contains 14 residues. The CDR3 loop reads CASSLGEQWETQYF. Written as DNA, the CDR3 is TGCGCCAGCAGCTTGGGTGAACAGTGGGAGACCCAGTACTTC.

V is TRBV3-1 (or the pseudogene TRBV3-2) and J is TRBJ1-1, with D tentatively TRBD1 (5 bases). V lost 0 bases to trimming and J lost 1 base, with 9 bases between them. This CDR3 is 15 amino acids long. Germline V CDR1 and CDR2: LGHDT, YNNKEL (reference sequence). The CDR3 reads CASSQDQGRNTEAFF. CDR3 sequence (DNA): TGTGCCAGCAGCCAAGACCAGGGCAGGAACACTGAAGCTTTCTTT.

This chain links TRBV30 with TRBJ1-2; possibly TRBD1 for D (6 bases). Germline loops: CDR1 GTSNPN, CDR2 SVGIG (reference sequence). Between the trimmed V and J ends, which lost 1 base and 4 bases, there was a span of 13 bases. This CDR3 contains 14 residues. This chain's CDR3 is CAWSALTGFYGYTF. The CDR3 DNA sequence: TGTGCCTGGAGTGCCCTAACAGGGTTCTATGGCTACACCTTC.

The CDR3 region has the DNA TGTGCCAGCAGCGTCTATTCCGGGACAGCCTCTGGAAACACCATATATTTT. Protein sequence: CASSVYSGTASGNTIYF. This chain links TRBV5-6 with TRBJ1-3; the match to TRBD1 covers 7 bases. The CDR3 is made up of 17 amino acids. Per germline, CDR1 SGHDT and CDR2 YYEEEE. V lost 4 bases and J lost 0; bases outside the gene matches: 10.

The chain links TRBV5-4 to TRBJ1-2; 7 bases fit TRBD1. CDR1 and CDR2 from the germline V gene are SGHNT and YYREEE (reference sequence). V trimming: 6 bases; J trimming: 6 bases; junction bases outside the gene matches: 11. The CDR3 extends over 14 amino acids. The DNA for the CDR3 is TGTGCCAGCAACCAGTGGCAGGGGGAAAATGGCTACACCTTC. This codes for CASNQWQGENGYTF.

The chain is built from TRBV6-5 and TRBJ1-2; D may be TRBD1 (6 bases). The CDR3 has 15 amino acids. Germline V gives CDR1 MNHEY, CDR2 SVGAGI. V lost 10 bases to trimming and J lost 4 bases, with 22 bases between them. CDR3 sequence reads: CATESQRGGAYGYTF. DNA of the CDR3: TGTGCCACCGAATCCCAACGGGGGGGGGCCTATGGCTACACCTTC.

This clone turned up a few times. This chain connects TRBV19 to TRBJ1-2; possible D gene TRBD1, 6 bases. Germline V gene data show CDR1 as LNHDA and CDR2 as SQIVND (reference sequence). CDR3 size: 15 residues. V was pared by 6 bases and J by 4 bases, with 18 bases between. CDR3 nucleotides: TGTGCCAGTAGCCCAACCGGGGGGGGCTTCTATGGCTACACCTTC. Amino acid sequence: CASSPTGGGFYGYTF.

The CDR3 loop is CASSLTGNQPQHF. CDR3 nucleotide sequence: TGTGCCAGCAGCTTAACAGGGAATCAGCCCCAGCATTTT. The chain links TRBV7-8 to TRBJ1-5, with a weak D call TRBD1 (6 bases). The CDR3 length is 13 residues. V was cut by 2 bases and J by 4 bases, with 6 bases left in between. Germline values: CDR1 SGHVS, CDR2 FQNEAQ.

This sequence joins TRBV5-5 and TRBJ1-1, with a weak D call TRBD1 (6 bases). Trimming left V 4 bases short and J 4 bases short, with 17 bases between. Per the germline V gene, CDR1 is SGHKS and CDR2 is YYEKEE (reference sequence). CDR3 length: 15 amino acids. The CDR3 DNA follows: TGTGCCAGCAGCCCAGGCAGGGGAACCCGCACTGAAGCTTTCTTT. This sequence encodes CASSPGRGTRTEAFF.

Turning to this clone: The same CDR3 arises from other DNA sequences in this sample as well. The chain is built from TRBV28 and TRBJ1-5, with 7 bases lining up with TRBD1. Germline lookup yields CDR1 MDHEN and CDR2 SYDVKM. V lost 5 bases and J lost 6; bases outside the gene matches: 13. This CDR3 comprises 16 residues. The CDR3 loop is CASSPPGTGVGQPQHF. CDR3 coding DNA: TGTGCCAGCAGTCCCCCGGGCACAGGGGTGGGTCAGCCCCAGCATTTT.